The clone carrying this TCR beta chain was seen just once. Its target is not known. The data derive from a study of cytomegalovirus exposure and HLA in healthy donors. V was pared by 0 bases and J by 1 base, with 12 bases between. CDR3 length equals 16 residues. Looked up from germline, CDR1 is SGHRS and CDR2 is YFSETQ. Study-level points and caveats: Most TCR sequences were rare, but some public TCRs occurred in many donors.

Clones were read by immunoSEQ multiplex PCR, and TCRdb kept only the in-frame ones, dropping some. The table lists fewer than 200,000 clones, around 86% of them singletons. The receptor was derived from a man aged 30 to 39 in good health and CMV-seropositive. The sample was PBMCs. The chain recombines TRBV5-1 with TRBJ2-3; D not certain. Here the CDR3 DNA reads TGCGCCAGCAGCTTGGAGGGATCTCGAGGCACAGATACGCAGTATTTT. It translates to CASSLEGSRGTDTQYF.